These 6 T cell receptor beta chains were sequenced from one sample in a study of cytomegalovirus exposure and HLA in healthy donors. Vbeta (60) and Jbeta (13) primers were used in the PCR. Profiled with immunoSEQ multiplex PCR; TCRdb holds only in-frame clones, not every one. The table lists about 130,000 clones, about 79% of them singletons. Sequenced: PBMCs. These TCRs come from a woman younger than 30 in good health and CMV-seropositive.

The chain links TRBV19 to TRBJ2-2; a weak D match, TRBD2 (5 bases). Germline values: CDR1 LNHDA, CDR2 SQIVND (reference sequence). V lost 3 bases, J lost 11 bases, and 13 bases lay in between. The CDR3 loop spans 13 amino acids. DNA for the CDR3: TGTGCCAGTAGTATCGGTGATCGGACTGAGCTGTTTTTT. As protein: CASSIGDRTELFF. Using reference TRBV19 and TRBJ2-2 for the parts outside the CDR3, the full variable domain is DGGITQSPKYLFRKEGQNVTLSCEQNLNHDAMYWYRQDPGQGLRLIYYSQIVNDFQKGDIAEGYSVSREKKESFPLTVTSAQKNPTAFYLCASSIGDRTELFFGEGSRLTVL.

As regards this clone: One junction end does not reproduce the germline sequence, and a read error may be involved. The CDR3 DNA is TGTGCCAGTAGTCCAGGACAGGGGAAACAGCCCCAGCGTTTT. It is translated as CASSPGQGKQPQRF. The chain employs TRBV19 and TRBJ1-5; 9 bases line up with TRBD1. The length of the CDR3 is 14 residues. Per the germline V gene, CDR1 is LNHDA and CDR2 is SQIVND (reference sequence).

The chain has TRBV29-1 and TRBJ2-3; no clear D gene. Trimming removed 3 bases at V and 4 bases at J, with 11 bases between. This CDR3 comprises 13 residues. Germline V CDR1 and CDR2: SQVTM, ANQGSEA. CDR3 in amino acids: CSVESIQADTQYF. The CDR3, as DNA: TGCAGCGTTGAGAGCATCCAGGCAGATACGCAGTATTTT.

This chain connects TRBV7-2 to TRBJ2-1; the D gene is possibly TRBD2 (6 bases). The CDR3 is made up of 14 amino acids. Germline loops: CDR1 SGHTA, CDR2 FQGNSA. V lost 1 base to trimming and J lost 6 bases, with 10 bases between them. The CDR3 is CASSLDGTGNEQFF. The CDR3 coding sequence is TGTGCCAGCAGCTTAGATGGGACTGGCAATGAGCAGTTCTTC.

The genes are TRBV21-1 and TRBJ1-5; TRBD1, the table's D call, was not compared with the DNA. TRBV21-1 is a pseudogene locus. The CDR3 has 15 amino acids. The CDR3 nucleotides read TGTGCCAGCAGCCACCCCGGGACATCAAATCAGCCCCAGCATTTT. Protein sequence: CASSHPGTSNQPQHF.

The gene calls are TRBV2 and TRBJ1-4; 10 nucleotides match TRBD1. The CDR3 loop spans 18 amino acids. V was pared by 3 bases and J by 7 bases, with 14 bases of the junction left unmatched. The germline V gene encodes CDR1 SNHLY and CDR2 FYNNEI. The chain's CDR3 is CASSEGMGQGPSGEKLFF. For the CDR3, the DNA is TGTGCCAGCAGTGAGGGGATGGGACAGGGGCCTTCGGGTGAAAAACTGTTTTTT.